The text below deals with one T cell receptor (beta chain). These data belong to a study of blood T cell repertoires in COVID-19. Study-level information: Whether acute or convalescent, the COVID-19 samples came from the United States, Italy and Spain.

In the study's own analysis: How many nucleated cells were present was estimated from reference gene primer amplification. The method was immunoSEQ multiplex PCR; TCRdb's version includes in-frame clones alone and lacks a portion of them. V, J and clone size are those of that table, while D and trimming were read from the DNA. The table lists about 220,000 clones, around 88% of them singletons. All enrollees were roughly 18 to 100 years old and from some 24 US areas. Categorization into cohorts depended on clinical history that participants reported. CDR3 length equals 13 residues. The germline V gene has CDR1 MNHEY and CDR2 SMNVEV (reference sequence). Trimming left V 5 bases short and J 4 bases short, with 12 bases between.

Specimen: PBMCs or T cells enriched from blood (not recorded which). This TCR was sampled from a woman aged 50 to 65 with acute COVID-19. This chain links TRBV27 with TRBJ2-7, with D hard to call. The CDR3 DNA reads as TGTGCCAGCAGTCCCCTCCTAGGTTACGAGCAGTACTTC. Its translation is CASSPLLGYEQYF.